A selection of T cell receptor beta chains follows, all from one sample in a study of siplizumab effects on memory and regulatory T cells. Their antigen targets remain unknown. Profiled with immunoSEQ multiplex PCR; TCRdb holds only in-frame clones, not every one. The table lists about 9,600 clones, roughly 50% of them singletons. Source material: CFSE-low (dividing) CD4+ T cells sorted from an allogeneic mixed lymphocyte reaction. These TCRs come from a human donor in good health; the cells came from an allogeneic mixed lymphocyte reaction. CDR3s include the opening cysteine and the closing phenylalanine or tryptophan. Fields, in order: CDR3 length, clone size, D gene, V gene, J gene, CDR3 DNA, CDR3 protein. D genes are given only for firm matches. Rows may omit the clone size; those that give it use once, few, many or a size class.

length: 15
size: -
D: -
V: TRBV28
J: TRBJ1-5
DNA: TGTGCCAGCAGTCTACCCGGACTGGGAAGGGAGCCCCAGCATTTT
CDR3: CASSLPGLGREPQHF

length: 13
size: -
D: -
V: TRBV11-3
J: TRBJ2-1
DNA: TGTGCCAGCAGCTTTACTAGCTTCGGTGAGCAGTTCTTC
CDR3: CASSFTSFGEQFF

length: 19
size: -
D: -
V: TRBV27
J: TRBJ2-1
DNA: TGTGCCAGCGCTTCCCGGGGGTGGACCCGGCCGGGGTTAGGTAATGAGCAGTTCTTC
CDR3: CASASRGWTRPGLGNEQFF

length: 13
size: medium-sized
D: -
V: TRBV9
J: TRBJ1-2
DNA: TGTGCCAGCAGCGTAGTAAGCAGAGGCGGCTACACCTTC
CDR3: CASSVVSRGGYTF

length: 15
size: -
D: -
V: TRBV7-6
J: TRBJ2-7
DNA: TGTGCCAGCAGCCAACAGGCGTTATCAACCTACGAGCAGTACTTC
CDR3: CASSQQALSTYEQYF

length: 18
size: -
D: TRBD2
V: TRBV28
J: TRBJ2-1
DNA: TGTGCCAGCACCGCTAGCGGTTCTCGTCCTATCTCCTACAATGAGCAGTTCTTC
CDR3: CASTASGSRPISYNEQFF

length: 17
size: -
D: TRBD1
V: TRBV30
J: TRBJ1-6
DNA: TGTGCCTGGAGGTACAAACCGCCGGGACAGGAGAATTCACCCCTCCACTTT
CDR3: CAWRYKPPGQENSPLHF

length: 18
size: few
D: -
V: TRBV5-1
J: TRBJ2-2
DNA: TGCGCCAGCAGCTTGGCAGGTTACGCCAGGAGGAACACCGGGGAGCTGTTTTTT
CDR3: CASSLAGYARRNTGELFF

length: 16
size: -
D: TRBD1
V: TRBV5-8
J: TRBJ1-3
DNA: TGTGCCAGCAGCTTGGACAGGGGATACTCTGGAAACACCATATATTTT
CDR3: CASSLDRGYSGNTIYF

length: 17
size: -
D: -
V: TRBV5-1
J: TRBJ2-2
DNA: TGCGCCAGCAGCTCCCCACTAAGGACGTTAACCACCGGGGAGCTGTTTTTT
CDR3: CASSSPLRTLTTGELFF

length: 15
size: -
D: -
V: TRBV28
J: TRBJ2-7
DNA: TGTGCCAGCAGTTTATCGCGCAGGCGAATCTACGAGCAGTACTTC
CDR3: CASSLSRRRIYEQYF

length: 15
size: medium-sized
D: TRBD1
V: TRBV5-1
J: TRBJ2-2
DNA: TGCGCCAGCAGCCGGGACAGGGGAAACACCGGGGAGCTGTTTTTT
CDR3: CASSRDRGNTGELFF

length: 12
size: -
D: -
V: TRBV30
J: TRBJ2-7
DNA: TGTGCCTGGAGTGGGGGTCGGGGGTCGGTGCACTTC
CDR3: CAWSGGRGSVHF

length: 14
size: -
D: -
V: TRBV6-6
J: TRBJ1-2
DNA: TGTGCCAGCTCCGGGACAAAACGTTGGTATGGCTACACCTTC
CDR3: CASSGTKRWYGYTF

length: 14
size: -
D: -
V: TRBV7-8
J: TRBJ2-2
DNA: TGTGCCAGCAGCCCGGCTTACGAGCCCGGGGAGCTGTTTTTT
CDR3: CASSPAYEPGELFF

length: 17
size: -
D: TRBD2
V: TRBV5-6
J: TRBJ2-7
DNA: TGTGCCAGCAGCCCCTGGCCGCCCCAGGGACTACTCTACGAGCAGTACTTC
CDR3: CASSPWPPQGLLYEQYF

length: 17
size: medium-sized
D: -
V: TRBV18
J: TRBJ2-7
DNA: TGTGCCAGCTCACCAGGAGTTGGACGGGAGCAAGGCTACGAGCAGTACTTC
CDR3: CASSPGVGREQGYEQYF

length: 14
size: -
D: -
V: TRBV5-1
J: TRBJ1-1
DNA: TGCGCCAGCAGCCGTCGGGACGGGAACACTGAAGCTTTCTTT
CDR3: CASSRRDGNTEAFF

length: 17
size: -
D: TRBD2
V: TRBV7-2
J: TRBJ2-1
DNA: TGTGCCAGCAGCTTGGGGATACTAGCGGGAGTTTACAATGAGCAGTTCTTC
CDR3: CASSLGILAGVYNEQFF

length: 13
size: -
D: TRBD1
V: TRBV2
J: TRBJ2-5
DNA: TGTGCCAGCAGGCGACAGGGGGCGGAGACCCAGTACTTC
CDR3: CASRRQGAETQYF

length: 16
size: -
D: TRBD2
V: TRBV7-2
J: TRBJ2-5
DNA: TGTGCCAGCAGCTTCCTACTAGCGGGAGGACGAGAGACCCAGTACTTC
CDR3: CASSFLLAGGRETQYF

length: 10
size: -
D: -
V: TRBV20-1
J: TRBJ2-7
DNA: TGCAGTGCTAGTTCATACGAGCAGTACTTC
CDR3: CSASSYEQYF

length: 8
size: few
D: -
V: TRBV20-1
J: TRBJ2-3
DNA: TGCAGTCCAGATACGCAGTATTTT
CDR3: CSPDTQYF

length: 17
size: few
D: -
V: TRBV5-4
J: TRBJ2-1
DNA: TGTGCCAGCAGCTTTAAGGTGCGGGCCCTCTCCTACAATGAGCAGTTCTTC
CDR3: CASSFKVRALSYNEQFF

length: 13
size: -
D: -
V: TRBV6-5
J: TRBJ2-5
DNA: TGTGCCAGCAGTGCACGATATCAAGGGACCCAGTACTTC
CDR3: CASSARYQGTQYF

length: 15
size: few
D: -
V: TRBV18
J: TRBJ2-2
DNA: TGTGCCAGCTCACCGGGGGGACGGGACACCGGGGAGCTGTTTTTT
CDR3: CASSPGGRDTGELFF

length: 14
size: -
D: -
V: TRBV6-1
J: TRBJ1-5
DNA: TGTGCCAGCAGCCGGGGGGGGTTGGGACAGCCCCAGCATTTT
CDR3: CASSRGGLGQPQHF

length: 11
size: medium-sized
D: -
V: TRBV19
J: TRBJ2-3
DNA: TGTGCCAGTAGGGCGGGAGATACGCAGTATTTT
CDR3: CASRAGDTQYF

length: 15
size: -
D: -
V: TRBV2
J: TRBJ1-4
DNA: TGTGCCAGCAGTGACAGGGGTACAACTAATGAAAAACTGTTTTTT
CDR3: CASSDRGTTNEKLFF

length: 15
size: -
D: -
V: TRBV7-6
J: TRBJ2-1
DNA: TGTGCCAGCAGCTCAGGGGTCCGAGTCGCGAATGAGCAGTTCTTC
CDR3: CASSSGVRVANEQFF

length: 15
size: few
D: -
V: TRBV25-1
J: TRBJ2-3
DNA: TGTGCCAGCAGTGAATACGGCAGGGGGGCAGATACGCAGTATTTT
CDR3: CASSEYGRGADTQYF

length: 15
size: once
D: TRBD1
V: TRBV30
J: TRBJ2-1
DNA: TGTGCCTGGTCTAAGGGACAGAACTCCTACAATGAGCAGTTCTTC
CDR3: CAWSKGQNSYNEQFF

length: 15
size: few
D: -
V: TRBV7-8
J: TRBJ2-5
DNA: TGTGCCAGCAGCTTAGTTTCAGGACTCCGAGGGACCCAGTACTTC
CDR3: CASSLVSGLRGTQYF

length: 13
size: -
D: -
V: TRBV7-2
J: TRBJ1-5
DNA: TGTGCCAGCAGCTTACGTGGCAATCAGCCCCAGCATTTT
CDR3: CASSLRGNQPQHF

length: 14
size: -
D: -
V: TRBV5-8
J: TRBJ2-1
DNA: TGTGCCGGGTCTTCTTTCCGCTCCTACAATGAGCAGTTCTTC
CDR3: CAGSSFRSYNEQFF

length: 14
size: -
D: TRBD1
V: TRBV18
J: TRBJ1-2
DNA: TGTGCCAGCTCACCACAGTGGCAGGGGGCTGGCTACACCTTC
CDR3: CASSPQWQGAGYTF

length: 16
size: few
D: TRBD2
V: TRBV5-1
J: TRBJ2-2
DNA: TGCGCCAGCAGCTTTGGTAGCGGGAGGGCCTCCGGGGAGCTGTTTTTT
CDR3: CASSFGSGRASGELFF

length: 15
size: medium-sized
D: TRBD1
V: TRBV5-1
J: TRBJ1-2
DNA: TGCGCCAGCAAACGGACAGGGGCGGATAACTATGGCTACACCTTC
CDR3: CASKRTGADNYGYTF

length: 13
size: medium-sized
D: -
V: TRBV2
J: TRBJ1-3
DNA: TGTGCCAGCACCATTGAGAGGGGAAACACCATATATTTT
CDR3: CASTIERGNTIYF

length: 13
size: -
D: -
V: TRBV2
J: TRBJ2-5
DNA: TGTGCCAGCGGAGGACCAAGTAGAGAGACCCAGTACTTC
CDR3: CASGGPSRETQYF

length: 13
size: medium-sized
D: TRBD1
V: TRBV7-9
J: TRBJ1-1
DNA: TGTGCCAGCAGCTTTCAGGGGGACACTGAAGCTTTCTTT
CDR3: CASSFQGDTEAFF

length: 15
size: medium-sized
D: -
V: TRBV7-9
J: TRBJ2-1
DNA: TGTGCCAGCAGCTTAGCCCATACAGGACGAAATGAGCAGTTCTTC
CDR3: CASSLAHTGRNEQFF

length: 13
size: medium-sized
D: TRBD2
V: TRBV29-1
J: TRBJ2-7
DNA: TGCAGCGTTCGTAGGGCGGGAGCGGTCGAGCAGTACTTC
CDR3: CSVRRAGAVEQYF

length: 15
size: -
D: TRBD1
V: TRBV19
J: TRBJ1-2
DNA: TGTGCCAGTAGTTCCCTCGGGACAGGGTTCTATGGCTACACCTTC
CDR3: CASSSLGTGFYGYTF

length: 15
size: medium-sized
D: TRBD1
V: TRBV30
J: TRBJ1-3
DNA: TGTGCCTGGAGGGGGACAGGGGGCTCTGGAAACACCATATATTTT
CDR3: CAWRGTGGSGNTIYF

length: 12
size: -
D: -
V: TRBV28
J: TRBJ1-6
DNA: TGTGCCGTTCGGGCCCCCCATTCACCCCTCCACTTT
CDR3: CAVRAPHSPLHF

length: 18
size: few
D: -
V: TRBV7-3
J: TRBJ2-2
DNA: TGTGCCAGCAGCTTAACTCAAATCGGGGACGACTCGACCGGGGAGCTGTTTTTT
CDR3: CASSLTQIGDDSTGELFF

length: 15
size: -
D: TRBD2
V: TRBV6-6
J: TRBJ2-7
DNA: TGTGCCAGCAACCAAAAGACTAGCGGGACACACGAGCAGTACTTC
CDR3: CASNQKTSGTHEQYF